The clone carrying this TCR beta chain appeared many times. Its target is not known. Between the trimmed V and J ends, which lost 7 bases and 4 bases, there was a span of 14 bases. The CDR3 sequence is 13 residues long. CDR1 and CDR2 (germline): MNHEY, SVGAGI. Included in the TCR beta cDNA libraries were unique molecular identifiers. From the PCR reads, TCRdb called clonotypes with MiXCR, one entry per CDR3 protein. The repertoire includes hundreds of thousands of distinct CDR3 sequences, roughly 27% of them detected once, and roughly 0.53% sits in the top ten. These data originate in a study of post-analysis software for immune sequencing data. Study as a whole: Relapsing-remitting, secondary progressive and progressive-relapsing forms made up the multiple sclerosis disease courses.

The study, taken as a whole, reports: The study found TRBV5-6, TRBV5-1 and TRBV20-1 among about five TRBV segments more frequent in patients than controls.

J is TRBJ2-7 and V is TRBV6-5; the D gene is possibly TRBD1 (7 bases). Sequencing input: blood. The TCR sequence derives from a girl aged 5-17 years with multiple sclerosis. The CDR3 DNA follows: TGTGCCAGCACGCCAGGGGGGCTTTACGAGCAGTACTTC. Translation gives CASTPGGLYEQYF.